This T cell receptor (beta chain) is from a study of shared clonotypes between healthy human individuals. Regarding the study as a whole: Among donors, sharing of clonotypes was expected to be affected by sequencing depth.

All participating donors were Caucasian adults from Nashville, Tennessee. PBMC DNA, left unsorted, was sequenced on ten immunoSEQ deep assay plates. Clones were read by immunoSEQ multiplex PCR, and TCRdb kept only the in-frame ones, dropping some. In the table there are more than 450,000 clones, 60% to 85% of which are singletons. This CDR3 comprises 15 residues. Germline-derived CDR1 and CDR2 are LGHNA and YNFKEQ. Trimming took 4 bases from V and 7 from J; bases not matched to a gene: 8. For this clone: Its antigen is as yet unknown.

Specimen: PBMCs. The chain is built from TRBV4-2 and TRBJ2-1, with 9 bases identical to TRBD2. The sequence was obtained from a woman in her thirties or forties in good health. Some clones in this sample may be carry-over from other donors' samples. CDR3 in DNA: TGTGCCAGCAGCCCGGCGACTAGCGGTTGGAATGAGCAGTTCTTC. It translates to CASSPATSGWNEQFF.